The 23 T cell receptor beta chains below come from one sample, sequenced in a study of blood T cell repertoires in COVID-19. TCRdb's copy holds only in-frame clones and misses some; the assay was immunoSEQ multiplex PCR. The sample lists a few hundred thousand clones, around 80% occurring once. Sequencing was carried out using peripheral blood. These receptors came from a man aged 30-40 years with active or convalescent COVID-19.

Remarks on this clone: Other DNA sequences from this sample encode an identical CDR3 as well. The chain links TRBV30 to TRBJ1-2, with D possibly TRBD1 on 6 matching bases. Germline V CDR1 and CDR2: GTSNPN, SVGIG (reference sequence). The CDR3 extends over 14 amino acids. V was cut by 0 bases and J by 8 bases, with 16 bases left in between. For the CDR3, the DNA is TGTGCCTGGAGTGTACTCAGGGGTCCGGGGGGCTACACCTTC. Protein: CAWSVLRGPGGYTF.

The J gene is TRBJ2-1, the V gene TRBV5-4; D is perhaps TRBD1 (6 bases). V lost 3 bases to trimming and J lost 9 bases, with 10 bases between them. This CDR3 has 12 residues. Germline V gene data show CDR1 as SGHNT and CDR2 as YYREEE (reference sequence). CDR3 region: CASSYRVTEQFF. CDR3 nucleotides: TGTGCCAGCAGCTACAGGGTAACTGAGCAGTTCTTC.

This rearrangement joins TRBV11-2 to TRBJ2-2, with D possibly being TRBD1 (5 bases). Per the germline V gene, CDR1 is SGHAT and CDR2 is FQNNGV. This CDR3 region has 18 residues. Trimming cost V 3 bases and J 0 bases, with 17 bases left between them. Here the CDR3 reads CASSFGYQGRSNTGELFF. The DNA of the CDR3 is TGTGCCAGCAGCTTTGGATATCAGGGCCGCTCGAACACCGGGGAGCTGTTTTTT.

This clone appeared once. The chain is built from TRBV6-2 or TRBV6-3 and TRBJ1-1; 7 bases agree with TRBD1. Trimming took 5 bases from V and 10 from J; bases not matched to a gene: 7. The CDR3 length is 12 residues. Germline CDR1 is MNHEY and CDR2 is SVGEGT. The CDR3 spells CASSLNRQGAFF. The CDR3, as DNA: TGTGCCAGCAGTCTGAACCGACAGGGAGCTTTCTTT.

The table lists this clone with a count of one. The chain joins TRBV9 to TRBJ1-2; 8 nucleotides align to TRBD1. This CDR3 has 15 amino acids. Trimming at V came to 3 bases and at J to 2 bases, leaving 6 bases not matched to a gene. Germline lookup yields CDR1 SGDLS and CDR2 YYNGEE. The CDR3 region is CASSARQGRNYGYTF. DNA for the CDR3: TGTGCCAGCAGCGCGAGACAGGGGCGAAACTATGGCTACACCTTC.

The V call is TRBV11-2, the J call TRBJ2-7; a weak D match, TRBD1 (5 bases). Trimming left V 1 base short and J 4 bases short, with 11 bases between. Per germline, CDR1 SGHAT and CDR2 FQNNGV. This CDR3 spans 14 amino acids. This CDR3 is CASSLGTLLYEQYF. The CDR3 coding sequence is TGTGCCAGCAGCTTAGGGACACTTTTATACGAGCAGTACTTC.

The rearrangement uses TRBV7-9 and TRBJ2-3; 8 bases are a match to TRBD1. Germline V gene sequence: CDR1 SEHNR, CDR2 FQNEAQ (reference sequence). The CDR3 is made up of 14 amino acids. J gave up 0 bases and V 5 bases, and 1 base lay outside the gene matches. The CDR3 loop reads CASSGQGSTDTQYF. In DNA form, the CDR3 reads TGTGCCAGCAGCGGACAGGGAAGCACAGATACGCAGTATTTT.

This CDR3 reads CATSSWDRGPTGELFF. The CDR3 DNA is TGTGCCACCAGCAGCTGGGACAGGGGGCCCACCGGGGAGCTGTTTTTT. V is TRBV15 and J is TRBJ2-2; TRBD1 aligns across 12 bases. V lost 3 bases, J lost 4 bases, and 3 bases stayed unmatched. Germline assignment: CDR1 LNHNV and CDR2 YYDKDF (reference sequence). The CDR3 sequence is 16 residues long.

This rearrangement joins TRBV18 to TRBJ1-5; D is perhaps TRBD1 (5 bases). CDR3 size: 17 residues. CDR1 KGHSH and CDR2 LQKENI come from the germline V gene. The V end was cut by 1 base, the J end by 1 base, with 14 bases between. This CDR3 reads CASSPRGEKSSNQPQHF. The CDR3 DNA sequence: TGTGCCAGCTCACCACGGGGGGAGAAGAGCAGCAATCAGCCCCAGCATTTT. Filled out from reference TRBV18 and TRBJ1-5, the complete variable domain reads NAGVMQNPRHLVRRRGQEARLRCSPMKGHSHVYWYRQLPEEGLKFMVYLQKENIIDESGMPKERFSAEFPKEGPSILRIQQVVRGDSAAYFCASSPRGEKSSNQPQHFGDGTRLSIL.

The CDR3 DNA reads as TGTGCCAGCAGCAAAACTAGCGGAAAATCCTACAATGAGCAGTTCTTC. Protein sequence: CASSKTSGKSYNEQFF. The V gene is TRBV27, the J gene TRBJ2-1; TRBD2 matches at 8 bases. The CDR3 loop spans 16 amino acids. V shed 6 bases, J shed 1 base, and the junction held 8 bases outside the gene matches. CDR1 and CDR2 (germline): MNHEY, SMNVEV (reference sequence).

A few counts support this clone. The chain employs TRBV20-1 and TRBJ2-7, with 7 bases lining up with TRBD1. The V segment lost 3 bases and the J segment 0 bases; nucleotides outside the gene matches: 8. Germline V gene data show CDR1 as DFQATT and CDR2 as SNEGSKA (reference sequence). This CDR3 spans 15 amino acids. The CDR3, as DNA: TGCAGTGCTAGTGTCCCCCGGGACAGCTCCTACGAGCAGTACTTC. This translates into CSASVPRDSSYEQYF.

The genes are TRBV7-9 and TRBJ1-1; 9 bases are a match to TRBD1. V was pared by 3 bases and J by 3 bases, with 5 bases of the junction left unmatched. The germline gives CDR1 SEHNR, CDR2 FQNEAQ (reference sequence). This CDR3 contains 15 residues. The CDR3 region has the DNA TGTGCCAGCAGCTTCCGGGACAGGGCCGACACTGAAGCTTTCTTT. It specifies CASSFRDRADTEAFF.

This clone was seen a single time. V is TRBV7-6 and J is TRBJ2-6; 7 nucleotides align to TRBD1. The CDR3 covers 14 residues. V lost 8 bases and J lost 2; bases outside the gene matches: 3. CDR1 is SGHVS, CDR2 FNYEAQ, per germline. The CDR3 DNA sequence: TGTGCCAGCCAGACAGGGACTGGGGCCAACGTCCTGACTTTC. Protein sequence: CASQTGTGANVLTF.

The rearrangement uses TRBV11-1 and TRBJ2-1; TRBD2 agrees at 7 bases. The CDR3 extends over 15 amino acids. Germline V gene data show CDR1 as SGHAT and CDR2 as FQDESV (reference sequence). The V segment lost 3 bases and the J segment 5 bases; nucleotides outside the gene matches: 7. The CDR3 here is CASSFGRTRNNEQFF. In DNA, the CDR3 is TGTGCCAGCAGCTTTGGGAGGACTAGAAACAATGAGCAGTTCTTC.

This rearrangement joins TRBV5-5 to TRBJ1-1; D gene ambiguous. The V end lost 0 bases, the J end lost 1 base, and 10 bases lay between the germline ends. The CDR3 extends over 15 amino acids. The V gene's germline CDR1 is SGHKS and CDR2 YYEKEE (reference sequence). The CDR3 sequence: CASSLVLAQNTEAFF. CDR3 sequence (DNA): TGTGCCAGCAGCTTGGTTTTGGCACAGAACACTGAAGCTTTCTTT.

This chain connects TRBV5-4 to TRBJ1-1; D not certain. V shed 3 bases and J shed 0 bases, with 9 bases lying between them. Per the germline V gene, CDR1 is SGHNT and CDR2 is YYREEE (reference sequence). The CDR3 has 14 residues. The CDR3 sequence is CASSSRGMNTEAFF. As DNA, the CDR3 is TGTGCCAGCAGCTCGCGAGGTATGAACACTGAAGCTTTCTTT.

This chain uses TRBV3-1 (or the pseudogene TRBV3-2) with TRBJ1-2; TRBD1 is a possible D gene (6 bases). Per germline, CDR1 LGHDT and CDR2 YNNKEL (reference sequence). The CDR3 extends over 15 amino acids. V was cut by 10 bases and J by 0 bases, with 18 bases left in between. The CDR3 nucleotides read TGTGCCACGGAAGATACAGGGTCACCTAACTATGGCTACACCTTC. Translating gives CATEDTGSPNYGYTF.

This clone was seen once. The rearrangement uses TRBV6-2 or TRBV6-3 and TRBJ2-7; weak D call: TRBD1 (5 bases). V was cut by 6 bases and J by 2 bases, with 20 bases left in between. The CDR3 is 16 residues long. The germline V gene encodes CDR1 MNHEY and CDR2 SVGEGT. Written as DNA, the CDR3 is TGTGCCAGCAGCAGGGCAGGGTCGATTTTAGCCTACGAGCAGTACTTC. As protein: CASSRAGSILAYEQYF.

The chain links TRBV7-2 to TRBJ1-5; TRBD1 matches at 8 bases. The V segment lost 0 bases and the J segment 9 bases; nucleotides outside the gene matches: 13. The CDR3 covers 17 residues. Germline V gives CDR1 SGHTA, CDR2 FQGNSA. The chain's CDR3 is CASSLAETGAMYPPQHF. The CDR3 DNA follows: TGTGCCAGCAGCTTAGCGGAGACAGGGGCCATGTATCCGCCCCAGCATTTT.

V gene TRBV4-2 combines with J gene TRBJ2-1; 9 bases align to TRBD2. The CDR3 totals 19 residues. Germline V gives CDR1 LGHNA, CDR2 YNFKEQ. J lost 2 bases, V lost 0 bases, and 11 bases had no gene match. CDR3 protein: CASSQDLGGGAPPYNEQFF. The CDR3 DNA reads TGTGCCAGCAGCCAAGATCTTGGCGGGGGGGCCCCGCCCTACAATGAGCAGTTCTTC.

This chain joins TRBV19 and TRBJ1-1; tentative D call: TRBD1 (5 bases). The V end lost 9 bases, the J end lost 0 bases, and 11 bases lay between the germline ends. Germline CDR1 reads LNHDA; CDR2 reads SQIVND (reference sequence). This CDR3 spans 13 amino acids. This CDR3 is CASKWGMNTEAFF. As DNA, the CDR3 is TGTGCCAGCAAATGGGGCATGAACACTGAAGCTTTCTTT.

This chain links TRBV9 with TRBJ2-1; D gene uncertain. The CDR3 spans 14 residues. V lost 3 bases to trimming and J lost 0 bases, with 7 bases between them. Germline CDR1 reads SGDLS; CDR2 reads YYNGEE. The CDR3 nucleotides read TGTGCCAGCAGCGCCCTTAGCTCCTACAATGAGCAGTTCTTC. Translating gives CASSALSSYNEQFF.

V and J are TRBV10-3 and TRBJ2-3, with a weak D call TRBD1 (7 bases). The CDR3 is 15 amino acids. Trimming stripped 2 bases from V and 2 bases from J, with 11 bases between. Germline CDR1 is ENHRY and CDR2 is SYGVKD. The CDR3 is CAISERGTVTDTQYF. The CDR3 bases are TGTGCCATCAGTGAGCGGGGGACAGTCACAGATACGCAGTATTTT.